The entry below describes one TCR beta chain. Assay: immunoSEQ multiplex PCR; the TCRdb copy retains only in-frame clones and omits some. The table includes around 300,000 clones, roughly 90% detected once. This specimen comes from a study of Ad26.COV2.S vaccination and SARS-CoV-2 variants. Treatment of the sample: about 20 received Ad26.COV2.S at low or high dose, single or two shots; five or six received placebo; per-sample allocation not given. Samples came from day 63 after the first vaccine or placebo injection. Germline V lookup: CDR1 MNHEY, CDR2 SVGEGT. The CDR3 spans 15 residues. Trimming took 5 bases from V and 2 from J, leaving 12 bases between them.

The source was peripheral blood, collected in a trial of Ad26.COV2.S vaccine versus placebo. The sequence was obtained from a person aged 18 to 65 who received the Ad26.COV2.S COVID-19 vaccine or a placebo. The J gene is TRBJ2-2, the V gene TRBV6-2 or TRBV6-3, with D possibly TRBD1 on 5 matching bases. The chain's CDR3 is CASSDSSRNTGELFF. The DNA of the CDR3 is TGTGCCAGCAGTGACAGCAGTCGCAACACCGGGGAGCTGTTTTTT.